Each of the 26 T cell receptor beta chains below was sequenced from the same sample in a study of T cell repertoires in cytomegalovirus infection. TCRdb re-analysed the reads in MiXCR, keeping a single row per CDR3 protein. The repertoire holds 450,000 to 600,000 distinct CDR3 sequences, with around 30% as singletons. Their antigen targets remain unknown. Sequenced material: cultured PBMCs, taken from culture after CMV antigen stimulation. The receptors shown here come from a human donor in good health (CMV status not recorded). Some clones in this sample may be carry-over from other donors' samples.

J is TRBJ2-7 and V is TRBV7-9; no clear D gene. The CDR3 is made up of 15 amino acids. Germline V lookup: CDR1 SEHNR, CDR2 FQNEAQ (reference sequence). V lost 4 bases and J lost 1, with 14 bases in between. For the CDR3, the DNA is TGTGCCAGCAGCTCTTGGGGATTTGGGTCCTACGAGCAGTACTTC. It is translated as CASSSWGFGSYEQYF.

This clonotype was detected only a few times. The rearrangement uses TRBV20-1 and TRBJ2-2; a weak D match, TRBD1 (6 bases). Germline assignment: CDR1 DFQATT and CDR2 SNEGSKA (reference sequence). This CDR3 contains 16 residues. The V end lost 0 bases, the J end lost 6 bases, and 17 bases lay between the germline ends. CDR3 bases: TGCAGTGCTAGAGAAGCCAGGGGATGGGTTGCCGGGGAGCTGTTTTTT. It yields the protein CSAREARGWVAGELFF.

V usage is TRBV7-3 and J usage is TRBJ1-1; the D gene is possibly TRBD1 (5 bases). Trimming left V 4 bases short and J 1 base short, with 7 bases between. CDR1 and CDR2 from the germline V gene are SGHTA and FQGTGA. The CDR3 contains 13 residues. The CDR3 here is CASSSGANTEAFF. The CDR3 nucleotides read TGTGCCAGCAGCTCCGGGGCGAACACTGAAGCTTTCTTT.

This clonotype has only a few counts. The chain employs TRBV20-1 and TRBJ2-7; 11 bases map to TRBD1. Trimming cost V 5 bases and J 5 bases; bases outside gene matches: 11. This CDR3 is built from 15 residues. Germline lookup yields CDR1 DFQATT and CDR2 SNEGSKA (reference sequence). The CDR3 nucleotides read TGCAGTGCTGCACCGGGACAGGGGGTGGTGAACGAGCAGTACTTC. Translated: CSAAPGQGVVNEQYF.

The CDR3 DNA follows: TGTGCCAGCTCTACGGGGTCAGCGGCATCCACCGGGGAGCTGTTTTTT. Amino acids: CASSTGSAASTGELFF. The chain joins TRBV19 to TRBJ2-2; maybe TRBD2 (5 bases). The CDR3 is made up of 16 amino acids. V was cut by 9 bases and J by 4 bases, with 21 bases left in between. Per the germline V gene, CDR1 is LNHDA and CDR2 is SQIVND (reference sequence).

The chain combines TRBV20-1 with TRBJ2-1, with D maybe TRBD2 (6 bases). This CDR3 spans 14 amino acids. Germline lookup yields CDR1 DFQATT and CDR2 SNEGSKA (reference sequence). V was clipped by 6 bases and J by 3 bases, with 15 bases between them. The CDR3 is CSAWYGGDYNEQFF. Here the CDR3 DNA reads TGCAGTGCCTGGTACGGAGGGGACTACAATGAGCAGTTCTTC.

At least ten counts were recorded for this clonotype. J is TRBJ1-4 and V is TRBV7-2, with unresolved D. The V end lost 5 bases, the J end lost 2 bases, and 12 bases lay between the germline ends. Per germline, CDR1 SGHTA and CDR2 FQGNSA. The CDR3 runs to 15 residues. The CDR3 region has the DNA TGTGCCAGCAGCCCTCAGCAGGCGACTAATGAAAAACTGTTTTTT. Its translation is CASSPQQATNEKLFF.

This chain joins TRBV7-2 and TRBJ2-1; D unresolved. CDR3 length: 11 amino acids. Germline V gives CDR1 SGHTA, CDR2 FQGNSA. Trimming took 6 bases from V and 9 from J, leaving 9 bases between them. This CDR3 reads CASSINFEQFF. Here the CDR3 DNA reads TGTGCCAGCAGTATTAATTTTGAGCAGTTCTTC.

This chain connects TRBV20-1 to TRBJ2-3; 13 bases are a match to TRBD2. V was pared by 0 bases and J by 4 bases, with 10 bases of the junction left unmatched. The CDR3 has 18 amino acids. Per germline, CDR1 DFQATT and CDR2 SNEGSKA (reference sequence). Here the CDR3 reads CSARDPGTSGTIADTQYF. CDR3 coding DNA: TGCAGTGCTAGAGATCCGGGGACTAGCGGGACGATCGCAGATACGCAGTATTTT.

This clonotype was detected a few times. The chain's CDR3 is CASSMGQAFEAFF. As DNA, the CDR3 is TGTGCCAGTAGTATGGGACAGGCATTTGAAGCTTTCTTT. This chain links TRBV19 with TRBJ1-1; 8 bases fit TRBD1. Losses at the gene ends were 3 bases for V and 7 bases for J; bases not matched to a gene: 4. CDR3 length: 13 amino acids. Germline-derived CDR1 and CDR2 are LNHDA and SQIVND (reference sequence).

V and J are TRBV27 and TRBJ1-3; D is unclear. In germline, CDR1 is MNHEY, CDR2 SMNVEV (reference sequence). There are 15 residues in the CDR3. The germline V and J ends were trimmed by 6 bases and 0 bases, with 12 bases remaining between them. This CDR3 reads CASRAMGYSGNTIYF. The CDR3 nucleotides read TGTGCCAGCAGAGCGATGGGGTACTCTGGAAACACCATATATTTT.

This clonotype was seen more than once but under ten times. The CDR3 region is CASSLYELITNYGYTF. CDR3 DNA: TGTGCCAGCAGCTTATACGAACTAATCACTAACTATGGCTACACCTTC. The chain carries TRBV7-9 and TRBJ1-2; D ambiguous. The CDR3 consists of 16 residues. The germline V gene has CDR1 SEHNR and CDR2 FQNEAQ (reference sequence). V lost 2 bases and J 0 bases, leaving 13 bases between the germline ends.

This clonotype occurred many times. DNA of the CDR3: TGTGCCAGCAGTTCGGACAGGGATGGACGAGATACGCAGTATTTT. It encodes CASSSDRDGRDTQYF. V and J are TRBV6-2 or TRBV6-3 and TRBJ2-3, with 8 positions matching TRBD1. V gave up 4 bases and J gave up 5 bases; unmatched junction bases: 8. Germline V gene sequence: CDR1 MNHEY, CDR2 SVGEGT. CDR3 size: 15 residues.

In its sample, this clonotype was seen a few times. The V and J genes are TRBV24-1 and TRBJ2-6; D is uncertain. The germline V gene has CDR1 KGHDR and CDR2 SFDVKD. Trimming shortened V by 3 bases and J by 1 base, and 6 bases separated the two germline ends. CDR3 length: 15 amino acids. CDR3 DNA: TGTGCCACCAGTGATCAGGAATCTGGGGCCAACGTCCTGACTTTC. Translated, it gives CATSDQESGANVLTF.

The genes are TRBV2 and TRBJ2-1; D is possibly TRBD2 (5 bases). This CDR3 is built from 15 residues. Germline V lookup: CDR1 SNHLY, CDR2 FYNNEI. The V end was cut by 3 bases, the J end by 4 bases, with 13 bases between. The CDR3 region is CASSDLATQYNEQFF. The CDR3 DNA reads TGTGCCAGCAGTGATTTAGCGACGCAGTACAATGAGCAGTTCTTC.

This clonotype was recorded a few times. The chain uses TRBV6-2 or TRBV6-3 and TRBJ2-1; D may be TRBD2 (7 bases). This CDR3 has 15 amino acids. CDR1 and CDR2 (germline): MNHEY, SVGEGT. V was shortened by 7 bases and J by 9 bases, with 22 bases between the two germline ends. CDR3 in DNA: TGTGCCAGCAAGTTGGGCGGGAGCGGAGGGGGTGAGCAGTTCTTC. Encoded protein: CASKLGGSGGGEQFF.

This clonotype appeared many times. The chain combines TRBV28 with TRBJ1-1; D perhaps matches TRBD1 (5 bases). Trimming took 6 bases from V and 1 from J, leaving 12 bases between them. Looked up from germline, CDR1 is MDHEN and CDR2 is SYDVKM. The CDR3 runs 14 residues. This CDR3 is CASSLPGRNTEAFF. The CDR3 nucleotides are TGTGCCAGCAGCTTACCGGGACGGAACACTGAAGCTTTCTTT.

This clonotype has only a few counts. CDR3 sequence (DNA): TGCGCCAGCAGCCAAGATCAGCGGGGAATCATTGAGCAGTTCTTC. This codes for CASSQDQRGIIEQFF. The gene calls are TRBV4-1 and TRBJ2-1, with TRBD2 matching over 7 bases. Germline CDR1 reads MGHRA; CDR2 reads YSYEKL. The CDR3 sequence is 15 residues long. With V trimmed by 0 bases and J by 9 bases, 8 bases remained unmatched.

This clonotype was observed at least ten times. V and J are TRBV7-2 and TRBJ1-6; 7 bases line up with TRBD1. Germline CDR1 is SGHTA and CDR2 is FQGNSA. This CDR3 comprises 18 residues. V shed 4 bases and J 10 bases; nucleotides not matched to a gene: 19. The CDR3 DNA sequence: TGTGCCAGCAGCTCAACATTCGGGACAGAGGAAGCTCCCTCACCCCTCCACTTT. Translation: CASSSTFGTEEAPSPLHF. The variable domain in full, with the rest retrieved from reference TRBV7-2 and TRBJ1-6, is GAGVSQSPSNKVTEKGKDVELRCDPISGHTALYWYRQSLGQGLEFLIYFQGNSAPDKSGLPSDRFSAERTGGSVSTLTIQRTQQEDSAVYLCASSSTFGTEEAPSPLHFGNGTRLTVT.

The chain employs TRBV6-1 and TRBJ2-3, with 11 bases aligning to TRBD2. The CDR3 spans 16 residues. CDR1 and CDR2 (germline): MNHNS, SASEGT. V gave up 1 base and J gave up 2 bases; unmatched junction bases: 2. The CDR3 spells CASSEGLAGNTDTQYF. The CDR3 bases are TGTGCCAGCAGTGAAGGACTAGCGGGAAACACAGATACGCAGTATTTT.

This clonotype was detected only a few times. J is TRBJ2-1 and V is TRBV7-8; weak D call: TRBD2 (5 bases). Trimming took off 3 bases at V and 7 bases at J, with 13 bases between the two ends. Looked up from germline, CDR1 is SGHVS and CDR2 is FQNEAQ. This CDR3 is built from 14 residues. CDR3 sequence (DNA): TGTGCCAGCAGCTTCCGACTAATCGTGAATGAGCAGTTCTTC. Amino acid sequence: CASSFRLIVNEQFF.

The chain couples TRBV7-2 to TRBJ2-1; TRBD2 aligns across 8 bases. The junction had 5 bases not matched to a gene; V was cut back by 1 base and J by 6 bases. The CDR3 length is 15 residues. CDR1 and CDR2 from the germline V gene are SGHTA and FQGNSA. The CDR3 loop reads CASSLVGSGGNEQFF. The CDR3 nucleotides read TGTGCCAGCAGCTTAGTTGGGAGCGGGGGCAATGAGCAGTTCTTC.

This clonotype was found a few times. This chain joins TRBV7-4 and TRBJ1-5; the D is unclear. V gave up 3 bases and J gave up 4 bases, with 7 bases separating them. There are 13 residues in the CDR3. The germline gives CDR1 SGHVT, CDR2 SQSDAQ. The CDR3 DNA reads TGTGCCAGCAGCTTGACTTGGAATCAGCCCCAGCATTTT. Amino acid sequence: CASSLTWNQPQHF.

This sequence joins TRBV10-3 and TRBJ1-3; D gene unclear. Germline-derived CDR1 and CDR2 are ENHRY and SYGVKD. V lost 4 bases and J 0 bases, leaving 13 bases between the germline ends. This CDR3 contains 16 residues. The DNA for the CDR3 is TGTGCCATCAGTGCTGGGAGCGCTAACTCTGGAAACACCATATATTTT. Its protein is CAISAGSANSGNTIYF.

This clonotype appeared a few times. The V gene is TRBV25-1, the J gene TRBJ2-3; no reliable D call. The V end was cut by 3 bases, the J end by 2 bases, with 12 bases between. CDR1 is MGHDK, CDR2 SYGVNS, per germline. The CDR3 is made up of 15 amino acids. CDR3 sequence (DNA): TGTGCCAGCAGTGATCGGTTCGGCTACACAGATACGCAGTATTTT. Translation gives CASSDRFGYTDTQYF.

CDR3 bases: TGTGCCAGCAGTTTCTCCCAGGGGGGCTCCTACGAGCAGTACTTC. Amino acid sequence: CASSFSQGGSYEQYF. The chain carries TRBV27 and TRBJ2-7; D is perhaps TRBD1 (7 bases). V lost 3 bases and J lost 0, with 12 bases in between. Germline V lookup: CDR1 MNHEY, CDR2 SMNVEV (reference sequence). The CDR3 consists of 15 residues.